This record concerns one TCR beta chain sequence. This entry belongs to a study of T cells after yellow fever vaccination. The germline V and J ends were trimmed by 2 bases and 2 bases, with 16 bases remaining between them. The CDR3 totals 16 residues. In germline, CDR1 is SGHVS, CDR2 FQNEAQ. TCRdb reprocessed the 5' RACE reads with MiXCR, giving one entry per CDR3 protein. The sample yields 100,000 to 150,000 distinct CDR3 sequences, about 8.4% seen once. The rearrangement joins TRBV7-8 to TRBJ2-7; D possibly corresponds to TRBD1 (6 bases). The source is a young man who received the YFV17D yellow fever vaccine. The sample in question was CD8+ T cells sorted from PBMCs, obtained on the day of the yellow fever booster vaccination. In DNA form, the CDR3 reads TGTGCCAGCAGCTTATATGGGGGCCCCAGCCCCTACGAGCAGTACTTC. It translates to CASSLYGGPSPYEQYF. The full variable domain, in which reference TRBV7-8 and TRBJ2-7 provide the parts outside the CDR3, is GAGVSQSPRYKVAKRGQDVALRCDPISGHVSLFWYQQALGQGPEFLTYFQNEAQLDKSGLPSDRFFAERPEGSVSTLKIQRTQQEDSAVYLCASSLYGGPSPYEQYFGPGTRLTVT.